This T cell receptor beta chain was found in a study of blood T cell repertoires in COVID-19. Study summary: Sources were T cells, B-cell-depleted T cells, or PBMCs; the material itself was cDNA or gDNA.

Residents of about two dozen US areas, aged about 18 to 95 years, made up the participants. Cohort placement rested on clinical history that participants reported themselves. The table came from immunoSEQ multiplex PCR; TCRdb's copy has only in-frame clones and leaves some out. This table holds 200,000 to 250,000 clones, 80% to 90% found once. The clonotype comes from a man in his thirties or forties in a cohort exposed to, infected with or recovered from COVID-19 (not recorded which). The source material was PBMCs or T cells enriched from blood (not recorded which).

For the CDR3, the DNA is TGTGCCAGCAGCCCCTACAGCGGGAGCTCCTACAATGAGCAGTTCTTC. Residues: CASSPYSGSSYNEQFF. V and J are TRBV27 and TRBJ2-1, with 8 bases that match TRBD2. After removal of 6 bases from V and 0 bases from J, the junction contained 7 bases not matched to a gene. The CDR3 consists of 16 residues. Germline values: CDR1 MNHEY, CDR2 SMNVEV (reference sequence).